This is a list of T cell receptor beta chains from one sample in a study of OX40 agonist ivuxolimab in advanced cancers. Sequencing used immunoSEQ multiplex PCR; TCRdb keeps in-frame clones, though not all of them. Here the sample spans around 100,000 clones, around 87% being singletons. The sequences come from CD4+ or CD8+ T cells sorted from blood, collected in a trial of the OX40 agonist ivuxolimab. The receptors shown here come from an adult with an advanced solid tumor such as melanoma, head and neck, liver or kidney cancer. CDR3s include the opening cysteine and the closing phenylalanine or tryptophan. D genes are given only for firm matches. Clone size is given for some rows only: seen once, a few or many times, or a class if the clone is expanded.

>TRBJ2-5|TRBV19|.|.
CASRDLGQETQYF
>TRBJ1-5|TRBV11-2|.|.
CASSLGAGPNQPQHF
>TRBJ1-6|TRBV25-1|.|.
CASSGRSNSPLHF
>TRBJ1-6|TRBV6-1|.|.
CASTAGASPLHF
>.|TRBV18|TRBD2|.
CASSLAGTTNYEQYF
>TRBJ2-1|TRBV27|TRBD2|once
CASRRLLSGIVGNEQFF
>TRBJ2-5|TRBV27|TRBD1|once
CASSLTGGRETQYF
>TRBJ1-4|TRBV30|.|.
CAWSVRGRQAINEKLFF
>TRBJ1-2|TRBV6-1|.|.
CASSKGGGYTF
>TRBJ1-1|TRBV6-5|.|.
CASTNPHGTEAFF
>TRBJ2-1|TRBV19|TRBD2|.
CASRLTSGGNNEQFF
>TRBJ1-3|TRBV10-1|.|.
CASGPGPLTVPGNTIYF
>TRBJ2-2|TRBV5-1|.|.
CASSSGRTNTGELFF
>TRBJ2-1|TRBV5-8|TRBD2|.
CASSLLGGGSYNEQFF
>TRBJ2-7|TRBV25-1|.|few
CASSESAYEQYF
>TRBJ1-5|TRBV19|TRBD1|.
CASCGTGGPQPQHF
>TRBJ1-1|TRBV6-5|.|.
CASSYSTDRLNTEAFF
>TRBJ1-1|TRBV6-5|.|few
CASSYGGADTEAFF
>TRBJ2-7|TRBV11-2|.|.
CASSLFYYEQYF
>TRBJ1-2|TRBV4-1|.|.
CASSQERRLVYGYTF
>TRBJ1-6|TRBV4-1|.|.
CASSQDRTYKALHF
>TRBJ2-5|TRBV19|.|.
CASSVTTQETQYF
>TRBJ2-1|TRBV19|.|.
CASSRGWEQFF
>TRBJ2-2|TRBV27|.|.
CASSLVTKNTGELFF
>TRBJ1-5|TRBV30|.|.
CAWSKEAYQPQHF
>TRBJ2-2|TRBV5-1|.|.
CASRKTENTGELFF
>TRBJ2-7|TRBV2|.|.
CASREGAYEQYF
>TRBJ2-3|TRBV5-1|TRBD2|.
CASSLPSGRVADTQYF
>TRBJ2-6|TRBV28|.|.
CASSPPGANVLTF
>TRBJ2-7|TRBV7-2|.|few
CASSFEGSKYEQYF
>TRBJ2-5|TRBV29-1|TRBD2|.
CSVELTSGRPMYQETQYF
>TRBJ2-6|TRBV2|TRBD2|.
CANPMARESSGANVLTF
>TRBJ2-5|TRBV5-1|.|.
CASSFSGQETQYF
>TRBJ2-1|TRBV5-6|.|.
CASSFTNEQFF
>TRBJ2-3|TRBV19|.|.
CASSIVAVTDTQYF
>TRBJ2-5|TRBV7-2|.|.
CASVGAGGLGTQYF
>TRBJ1-2|TRBV5-1|.|.
CASSLEPSGQASNYGYTF
>TRBJ2-5|TRBV7-3|.|.
CASSLTVAPRETQYF
>TRBJ1-1|TRBV19|TRBD1|.
CASNMGQGDTEAFF
>TRBJ2-1|TRBV10-3|TRBD1|.
CAISVGQTYEQFF
>TRBJ2-6|TRBV5-1|TRBD2|.
CASSREGAGANVLTF
>TRBJ2-5|TRBV2|TRBD2|.
CARSGEPQETQYF
>TRBJ2-5|TRBV15|TRBD1|once
CATSRGQNQETQYF
>TRBJ1-2|TRBV6-1|.|.
CASSRPFRYGYTF
>TRBJ2-1|TRBV5-1|TRBD2|.
CASTSGLAGPNEQFF
>TRBJ2-7|TRBV23-1|TRBD1|.
CASSQTGGHYEQYF
>TRBJ1-1|TRBV5-1|.|.
CASSPSASILNTEAFF
>TRBJ2-5|TRBV5-4|TRBD1|.
CASSPGQALETQYF
>TRBJ2-1|TRBV6-6|.|.
CASRQGASYNEQFF
>TRBJ2-2|TRBV7-3|.|.
CASSPGGAGGTGGELFF
>TRBJ2-7|TRBV9|.|.
CASSTSVGQKTYEQYF
>TRBJ1-3|TRBV6-5|.|.
CASSIGPNSGNTIYF
>TRBJ2-1|TRBV29-1|.|.
CSVASSQTRATYNEQFF
>TRBJ2-2|TRBV7-2|.|.
CASSSPRPGTLNTGELFF
>TRBJ1-3|TRBV6-1|.|.
CASGRTGNTIYF
>TRBJ2-3|TRBV11-2|.|.
CASSPVLGLTDTQYF
>TRBJ1-2|TRBV6-1|.|.
CASNYVRGGGYTF
>TRBJ1-6|TRBV7-9|TRBD1|.
CASSLDGTANSPLHF
>TRBJ1-1|TRBV6-1|.|.
CASSYTGLNTEAFF